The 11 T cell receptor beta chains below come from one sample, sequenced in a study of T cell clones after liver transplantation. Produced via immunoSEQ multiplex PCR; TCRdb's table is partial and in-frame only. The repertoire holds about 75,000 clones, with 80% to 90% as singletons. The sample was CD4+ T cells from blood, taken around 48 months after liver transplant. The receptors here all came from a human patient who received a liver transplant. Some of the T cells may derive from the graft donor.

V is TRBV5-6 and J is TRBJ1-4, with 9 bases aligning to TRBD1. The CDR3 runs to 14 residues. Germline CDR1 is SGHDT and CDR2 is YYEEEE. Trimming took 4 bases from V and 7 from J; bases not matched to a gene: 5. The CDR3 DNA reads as TGTGCCAGCAGCGGGACAGGGTGGGGTGAAAAACTGTTTTTT. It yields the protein CASSGTGWGEKLFF.

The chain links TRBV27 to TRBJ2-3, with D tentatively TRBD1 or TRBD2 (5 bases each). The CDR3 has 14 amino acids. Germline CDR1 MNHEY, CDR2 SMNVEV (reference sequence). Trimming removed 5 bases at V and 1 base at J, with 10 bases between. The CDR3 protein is CASSPPGRTDTQYF. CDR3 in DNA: TGTGCCAGCAGTCCCCCGGGGCGCACAGATACGCAGTATTTT.

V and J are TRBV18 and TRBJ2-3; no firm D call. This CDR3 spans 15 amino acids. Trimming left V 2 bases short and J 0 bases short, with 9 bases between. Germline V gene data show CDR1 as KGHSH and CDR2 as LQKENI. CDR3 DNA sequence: TGTGCCAGCTCACCAACGGTTACTAGCACAGATACGCAGTATTTT. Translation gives CASSPTVTSTDTQYF.

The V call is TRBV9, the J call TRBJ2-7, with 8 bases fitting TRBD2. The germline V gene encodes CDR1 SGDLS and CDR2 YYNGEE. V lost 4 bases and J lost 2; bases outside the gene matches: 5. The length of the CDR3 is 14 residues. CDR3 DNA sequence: TGTGCCAGCAGCCCAGGACTAGCTACCTACGAGCAGTACTTC. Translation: CASSPGLATYEQYF. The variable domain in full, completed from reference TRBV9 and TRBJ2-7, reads DSGVTQTPKHLITATGQRVTLRCSPRSGDLSVYWYQQSLDQGLQFLIQYYNGEERAKGNILERFSAQQFPDLHSELNLSSLELGDSALYFCASSPGLATYEQYFGPGTRLTVT.

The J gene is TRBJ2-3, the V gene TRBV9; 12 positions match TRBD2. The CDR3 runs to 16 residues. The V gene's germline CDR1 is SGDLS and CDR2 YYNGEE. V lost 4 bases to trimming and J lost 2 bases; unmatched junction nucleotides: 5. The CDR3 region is CASSSSGRVATDTQYF. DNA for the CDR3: TGTGCCAGCAGCTCTAGCGGGAGGGTCGCCACAGATACGCAGTATTTT.

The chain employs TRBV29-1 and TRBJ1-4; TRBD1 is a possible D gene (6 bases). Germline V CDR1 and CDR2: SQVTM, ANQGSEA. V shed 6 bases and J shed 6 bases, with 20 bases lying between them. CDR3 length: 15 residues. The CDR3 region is CSVAQGPLPDEKLFF. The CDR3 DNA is TGCAGCGTGGCCCAGGGGCCGCTGCCCGATGAAAAACTGTTTTTT.

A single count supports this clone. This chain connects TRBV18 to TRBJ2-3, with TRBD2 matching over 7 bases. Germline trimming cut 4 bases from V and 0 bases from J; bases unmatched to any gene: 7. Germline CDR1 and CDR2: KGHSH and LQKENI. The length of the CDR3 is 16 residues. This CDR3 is CASSLRDYPSTDTQYF. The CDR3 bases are TGTGCCAGCTCACTTCGGGACTACCCAAGCACAGATACGCAGTATTTT.

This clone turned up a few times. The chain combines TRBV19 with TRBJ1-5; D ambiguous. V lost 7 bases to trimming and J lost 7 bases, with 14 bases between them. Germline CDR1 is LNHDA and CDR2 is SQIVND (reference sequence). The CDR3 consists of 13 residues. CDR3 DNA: TGTGCCAGTACCATATCCCCACCCCAGCCCCAGCATTTT. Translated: CASTISPPQPQHF.

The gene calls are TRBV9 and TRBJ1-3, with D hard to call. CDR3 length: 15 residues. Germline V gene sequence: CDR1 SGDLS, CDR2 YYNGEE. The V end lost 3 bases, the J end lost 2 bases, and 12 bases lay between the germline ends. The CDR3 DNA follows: TGTGCCAGCAGCGATCCGACAACAGCTGGAAACACCATATATTTT. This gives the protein CASSDPTTAGNTIYF.

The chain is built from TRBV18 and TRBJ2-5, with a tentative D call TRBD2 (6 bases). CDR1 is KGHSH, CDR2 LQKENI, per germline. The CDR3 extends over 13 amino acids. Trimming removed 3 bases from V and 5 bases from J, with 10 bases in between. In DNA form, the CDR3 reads TGTGCCAGCTCACCGGGACTTGAGGAGACCCAGTACTTC. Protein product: CASSPGLEETQYF.

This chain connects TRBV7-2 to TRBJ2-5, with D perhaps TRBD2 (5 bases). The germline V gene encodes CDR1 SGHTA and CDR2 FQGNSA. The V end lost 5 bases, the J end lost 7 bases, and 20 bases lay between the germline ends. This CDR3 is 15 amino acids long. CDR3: CASSTFRGFEGTQYF. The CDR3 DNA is TGTGCCAGCAGCACCTTTCGGGGTTTTGAGGGGACCCAGTACTTC.